This entry lists 18 T cell receptor beta chains sequenced from one sample in a study of cytomegalovirus exposure and HLA in healthy donors. In the PCR, 60 Vbeta and 13 Jbeta primers were used. TCRdb's table, derived via immunoSEQ multiplex PCR, lists solely in-frame clones and lacks some. This table holds approximately 210,000 clones, 60% to 80% found once. The sample was PBMCs. The receptors come from a male donor in good health and CMV-seronegative.

For the CDR3, the DNA is TGTGCCAGCAGTGAATTTTGGGGGGCAGCCGGGAGGGAGACCCAGTACTTC. Translating it yields CASSEFWGAAGRETQYF. The chain couples TRBV6-1 to TRBJ2-5; possible D gene TRBD2, 7 bases. The length of the CDR3 is 17 residues. Germline V CDR1 and CDR2: MNHNS, SASEGT. V lost 2 bases and J lost 5, with 21 bases in between.

J is TRBJ2-7 and V is TRBV5-1; 8 bases match TRBD1. The CDR3 sequence is 15 residues long. V was clipped by 4 bases and J by 3 bases; unmatched bases: 9. Germline loops: CDR1 SGHRS, CDR2 YFSETQ. The CDR3 DNA reads TGCGCCAGCAGCGCCTCGGGACAGGCTATCTACGAGCAGTACTTC. Encoded protein: CASSASGQAIYEQYF. Drawing the rest from reference TRBV5-1 and TRBJ2-7, the complete variable domain is KAGVTQTPRYLIKTRGQQVTLSCSPISGHRSVSWYQQTPGQGLQFLFEYFSETQRNKGNFPGRFSGRQFSNSRSEMNVSTLELGDSALYLCASSASGQAIYEQYFGPGTRLTVT.

In regard to this clone: Other DNA sequences from this sample encode an identical CDR3 as well. This sequence joins TRBV7-9 and TRBJ2-1; tentative D call: TRBD2 (6 bases). The length of the CDR3 is 13 residues. V lost 4 bases and J 4 bases, leaving 8 bases between the germline ends. Germline V lookup: CDR1 SEHNR, CDR2 FQNEAQ (reference sequence). CDR3 residues: CASSSGGYNEQFF. In DNA form, the CDR3 reads TGTGCCAGCAGCTCCGGGGGTTACAATGAGCAGTTCTTC.

This clone was observed a single time. Compared with germline, one end of the junction differs, possibly owing to a read error. The rearrangement links TRBV7-9 to TRBJ2-1; possible D gene TRBD2, 7 bases. The CDR3 spans 12 residues. The germline V gene encodes CDR1 SEHNR and CDR2 FQNEAQ (reference sequence). CDR3 amino acids: CSSSLGGVAQFF. For the CDR3, the DNA is TGTTCCAGCAGCTTAGGGGGGGTTGCGCAGTTCTTC. Using reference TRBV7-9 and TRBJ2-1 for the parts outside the CDR3, the full variable domain is DTGVSQNPRHKITKRGQNVTFRCDPISEHNRLYWYRQTLGQGPEFLTYFQNEAQLEKSRLLSDRFSAERPKGSFSTLEIQRTEQGDSAMYLCSSSLGGVAQFFGPGTRLTVL.

The chain combines TRBV7-6 with TRBJ2-7, with 7 nucleotides matching TRBD1. The CDR3 is 13 amino acids. V dropped 6 bases and J dropped 2; count of bases not matched to a gene: 4. CDR1 and CDR2 from the germline V gene are SGHVS and FNYEAQ. The CDR3: CASSRQGPYEQYF. As DNA, the CDR3 is TGTGCCAGCAGTAGACAGGGTCCCTACGAGCAGTACTTC. Combining the CDR3 with reference TRBV7-6 and TRBJ2-7 gives the whole variable domain GAGVSQSPRYKVTKRGQDVALRCDPISGHVSLYWYRQALGQGPEFLTYFNYEAQQDKSGLPNDRFSAERPEGSISTLTIQRTEQRDSAMYRCASSRQGPYEQYFGPGTRLTVT.

The chain links TRBV5-6 to TRBJ1-1; D gene unclear. The germline V gene has CDR1 SGHDT and CDR2 YYEEEE. Trimming left V 4 bases short and J 1 base short, with 14 bases between. CDR3 length: 15 residues. CDR3 in amino acids: CASSHITVPNTEAFF. The DNA for the CDR3 is TGTGCCAGCAGCCACATAACAGTGCCGAACACTGAAGCTTTCTTT.

The chain is built from TRBV7-9 and TRBJ1-4, with 7 bases fitting TRBD1. V was clipped by 4 bases and J by 6 bases; unmatched bases: 5. The germline V gene has CDR1 SEHNR and CDR2 FQNEAQ (reference sequence). CDR3 size: 14 residues. The CDR3 sequence is CASSSGQSYEKLFF. CDR3 nucleotide sequence: TGTGCCAGCAGCTCGGGACAGTCTTATGAAAAACTGTTTTTT.

The genes are TRBV30 and TRBJ1-6, with 8 bases that match TRBD1. CDR1 and CDR2 from the germline V gene are GTSNPN and SVGIG (reference sequence). This CDR3 comprises 15 residues. V was pared by 2 bases and J by 8 bases, with 8 bases of the junction left unmatched. This CDR3 is CAWSRGQGSDSPLHF. CDR3 bases: TGTGCCTGGAGTAGAGGACAGGGTTCGGATTCACCCCTCCACTTT.

The V gene is TRBV5-1, the J gene TRBJ2-5; 16 nucleotides match TRBD2. CDR3 length: 18 amino acids. Trimming removed 3 bases from V and 5 bases from J; junction bases left unmatched: 10. The germline V gene encodes CDR1 SGHRS and CDR2 YFSETQ. CDR3 region: CASSSPGLAGGPGETQYF. CDR3 in DNA: TGCGCCAGCAGCTCTCCGGGACTAGCGGGGGGGCCGGGTGAGACCCAGTACTTC. Full variable domain (rest looked up from reference TRBV5-1 and TRBJ2-5): KAGVTQTPRYLIKTRGQQVTLSCSPISGHRSVSWYQQTPGQGLQFLFEYFSETQRNKGNFPGRFSGRQFSNSRSEMNVSTLELGDSALYLCASSSPGLAGGPGETQYFGPGTRLLVL.

The chain joins TRBV5-1 to TRBJ1-2, with 7 bases lining up with TRBD1. The V and J ends lost 4 bases and 8 bases, in that order; junction bases with no gene match: 11. CDR1 SGHRS and CDR2 YFSETQ come from the germline V gene. The CDR3 is 14 residues long. This CDR3 is CASSMDRRLRGYTF. The CDR3 nucleotides are TGCGCCAGCAGCATGGACAGGCGGCTAAGGGGCTACACCTTC.

V usage is TRBV5-1 and J usage is TRBJ2-5; possible D gene TRBD1, 5 bases. Germline CDR1 and CDR2: SGHRS and YFSETQ. This CDR3 region has 14 residues. Trimming cost V 2 bases and J 0 bases, with 8 bases left between them. The CDR3 region is CASSFFRDQETQYF. DNA of the CDR3: TGCGCCAGCAGCTTTTTCAGGGACCAAGAGACCCAGTACTTC.

This clone was observed a few times. This rearrangement joins TRBV28 to TRBJ2-7, with TRBD2 identical over 9 bases. The CDR3 has 15 amino acids. Looked up from germline, CDR1 is MDHEN and CDR2 is SYDVKM. V gave up 11 bases and J gave up 3 bases; unmatched junction bases: 14. The CDR3 reads CAAGTSSQGSYEQYF. The CDR3 DNA follows: TGTGCCGCCGGGACTAGCAGTCAGGGTAGCTACGAGCAGTACTTC.

V usage is TRBV27 and J usage is TRBJ2-3; TRBD2 agrees at 7 bases. CDR3 length equals 17 residues. V dropped 6 bases and J dropped 4; count of bases not matched to a gene: 16. Germline V gives CDR1 MNHEY, CDR2 SMNVEV (reference sequence). CDR3 nucleotides: TGTGCCAGCAGCCGAACGACGGGAGGCGGGAGATCAGATACGCAGTATTTT. Its translation is CASSRTTGGGRSDTQYF.

This chain uses TRBV15 with TRBJ1-1, with D unclear. The CDR3 sequence is 14 residues long. Per germline, CDR1 LNHNV and CDR2 YYDKDF (reference sequence). V lost 0 bases and J 2 bases, leaving 7 bases between the germline ends. CDR3 in amino acids: CATSRDPVNTEAFF. CDR3 coding DNA: TGTGCCACCAGCAGAGATCCCGTTAACACTGAAGCTTTCTTT.

This clone appeared once. This chain links TRBV4-2 with TRBJ1-6; 10 nucleotides align to TRBD1. The J segment lost 6 bases and the V segment lost 0 bases, leaving 5 bases of the junction unmatched. The germline gives CDR1 LGHNA, CDR2 YNFKEQ. This CDR3 region has 17 residues. CDR3 sequence: CASSQDFRDRGNSPLHF. In nucleotides, the CDR3 is TGTGCCAGCAGCCAAGATTTTAGGGACAGGGGTAATTCACCCCTCCACTTT.

The V call is TRBV2, the J call TRBJ2-3; D perhaps matches TRBD2 (5 bases). CDR3 size: 16 residues. CDR1 and CDR2 from the germline V gene are SNHLY and FYNNEI. V dropped 8 bases and J dropped 0 bases, with 18 bases sitting between them. The DNA of the CDR3 is TGTGCCAGCCTAGGAGGCAGGTTAGCTAGCACAGATACGCAGTATTTT. The encoded protein is CASLGGRLASTDTQYF. Drawing the rest from reference TRBV2 and TRBJ2-3, the complete variable domain is EPEVTQTPSHQVTQMGQEVILRCVPISNHLYFYWYRQILGQKVEFLVSFYNNEISEKSEIFDDQFSVERPDGSNFTLKIRSTKLEDSAMYFCASLGGRLASTDTQYFGPGTRLTVL.

This chain links TRBV30 with TRBJ1-6; 8 nucleotides match TRBD1. Unmatched junction bases numbered 3, after V lost 4 bases and J lost 7 bases. This CDR3 is 13 amino acids long. Germline-derived CDR1 and CDR2 are GTSNPN and SVGIG (reference sequence). This CDR3 is CAWKDRANSPLHF. DNA of the CDR3: TGTGCCTGGAAGGACAGGGCAAATTCACCCCTCCACTTT.

The gene calls are TRBV6-7 and TRBJ2-2, with TRBD2 matching over 8 bases. TRBV6-7 is identified as an open reading frame with a role that is uncertain. V gave up 2 bases and J gave up 2 bases; unmatched junction bases: 4. There are 16 residues in the CDR3. CDR3 nucleotide sequence: TGTGCCAGCAGTTACAAACTAGCGGTCAACACCGGGGAGCTGTTTTTT. Its protein product is CASSYKLAVNTGELFF.